This TCR beta chain was found in a study of T cell responses to AZD1222 COVID-19 vaccine. About the research overall: Analysis merged second doses at about 4 or about 12 weeks.

The assay was immunoSEQ multiplex PCR, and TCRdb's table has in-frame clones only and misses some. Of approximately 150,000 clones in the sample, about 92% are singletons; the top ten hold 4.5% to 5.5%. The germline V and J ends were trimmed by 5 bases and 0 bases, with 10 bases remaining between them. The CDR3 contains 14 residues. CDR1 is SGHTA, CDR2 FQGNSA, per germline. In regard to this clone: Its antigen is unknown.

Whole-study findings and limits: At study baseline, merely about 6 AZD1222 recipients were seropositive.

This clonotype originated in an adult in good health. This sample comprised peripheral blood, obtained on day 0 of AZD1222 vaccination. This chain uses TRBV7-2 with TRBJ1-1, with D possibly TRBD1 on 5 matching bases. The CDR3 sequence is CASSLDRMNTEAFF. The CDR3 DNA reads TGTGCCAGCAGCCTAGACAGAATGAACACTGAAGCTTTCTTT.